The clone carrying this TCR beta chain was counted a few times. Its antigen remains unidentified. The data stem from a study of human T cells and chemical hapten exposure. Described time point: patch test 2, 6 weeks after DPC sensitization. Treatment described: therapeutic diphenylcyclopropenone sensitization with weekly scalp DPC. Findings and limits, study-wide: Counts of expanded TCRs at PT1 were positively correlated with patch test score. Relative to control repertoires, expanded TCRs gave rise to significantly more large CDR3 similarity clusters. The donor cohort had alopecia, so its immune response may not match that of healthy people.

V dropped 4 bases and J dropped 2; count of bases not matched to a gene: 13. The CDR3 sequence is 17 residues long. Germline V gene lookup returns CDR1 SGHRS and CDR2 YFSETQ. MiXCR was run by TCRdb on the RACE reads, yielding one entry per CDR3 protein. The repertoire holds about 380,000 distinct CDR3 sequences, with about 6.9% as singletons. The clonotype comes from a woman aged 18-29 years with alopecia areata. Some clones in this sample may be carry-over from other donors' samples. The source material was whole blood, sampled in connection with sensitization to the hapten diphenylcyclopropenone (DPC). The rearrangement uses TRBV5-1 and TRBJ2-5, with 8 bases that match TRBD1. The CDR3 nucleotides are TGCGCCAGCAGCCCCGGACAGGGAAGGATGGCACAAGAGACCCAGTACTTC. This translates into CASSPGQGRMAQETQYF. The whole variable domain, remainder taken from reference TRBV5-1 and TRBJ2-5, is KAGVTQTPRYLIKTRGQQVTLSCSPISGHRSVSWYQQTPGQGLQFLFEYFSETQRNKGNFPGRFSGRQFSNSRSEMNVSTLELGDSALYLCASSPGQGRMAQETQYFGPGTRLLVL.